A single sample gave rise to the 19 T cell receptor beta chains below, sequenced in a study of T-cell memory formation after mild COVID-19. TCRdb used MiXCR to reprocess the 5' RACE reads, holding one entry per CDR3 protein. The sample records around 340,000 distinct CDR3 sequences, roughly 15% being singletons. Sequenced sample: PBMCs or a T cell subset sorted from them (not recorded which). These receptors were taken from a man between 18 and 29 years old who had mild COVID-19 (a few samples of this study predate the infection). Cell type and time point are not known.

The chain links TRBV24-1 to TRBJ2-2; 11 bases match TRBD2. This CDR3 region has 15 residues. The germline CDR1 and CDR2 sequences are KGHDR and SFDVKD. Germline trimming cut 9 bases from V and 1 base from J; bases unmatched to any gene: 3. The CDR3 sequence is CATDTSGGNTGELFF. DNA of the CDR3: TGTGCCACCGACACTAGCGGGGGGAACACCGGGGAGCTGTTTTTT.

The chain recombines TRBV7-2 with TRBJ1-6, with D perhaps matching TRBD1 (6 bases). The V gene lost 3 bases and the J gene lost 4 bases, with 7 bases spanning the gap. Germline CDR1 SGHTA, CDR2 FQGNSA. The CDR3 contains 14 residues. The CDR3 DNA reads TGTGCCAGCAGCTTTACAGGGTATAATTCACCCCTCCACTTT. This codes for CASSFTGYNSPLHF.

This chain joins TRBV12-3 or TRBV12-4 and TRBJ2-7; perhaps TRBD2 as D (7 bases). The CDR3 consists of 13 residues. Trimming took off 8 bases at V and 3 bases at J, with 14 bases between the two ends. CDR3 sequence reads: CASGRGIFYEQYF. CDR3 nucleotides: TGTGCCAGCGGGAGGGGGATTTTCTACGAGCAGTACTTC.

This clonotype was counted a few times. The rearrangement links TRBV28 to TRBJ2-7, with a tentative D call TRBD1 (6 bases). The V end was cut by 6 bases, the J end by 3 bases, with 15 bases between. Per the germline V gene, CDR1 is MDHEN and CDR2 is SYDVKM. The CDR3 is 14 amino acids. The CDR3 loop reads CASRGGRQFYEQYV. As DNA, the CDR3 is TGTGCCAGCAGAGGGGGACGGCAGTTCTACGAGCAGTACGTC.

This clonotype was counted a few times. This chain connects TRBV20-1 to TRBJ2-7, with 9 bases identical to TRBD1. This CDR3 spans 15 amino acids. Trimming took 2 bases from V and 3 from J; bases not matched to a gene: 8. The germline V gene encodes CDR1 DFQATT and CDR2 SNEGSKA (reference sequence). Here the CDR3 reads CSARSDRGDFYEQYV. The CDR3 DNA reads as TGCAGTGCTAGATCGGACAGGGGAGACTTCTACGAGCAGTACGTC.

V is TRBV18 and J is TRBJ2-3, with D possibly called TRBD1 or TRBD2 (5 bases each). CDR1 and CDR2 (germline): KGHSH, LQKENI. Between the trimmed V and J ends, which lost 6 bases and 8 bases, there was a span of 15 bases. CDR3 length: 13 amino acids. This chain's CDR3 is CASSALGDGTQYF. The CDR3 DNA sequence: TGTGCCAGCTCGGCTCTCGGGGACGGTACGCAGTATTTT.

This clonotype has only a few counts. The chain combines TRBV5-1 with TRBJ2-3; 12 nucleotides agree with TRBD2. CDR3 length: 16 amino acids. The germline CDR1 and CDR2 sequences are SGHRS and YFSETQ. After removal of 4 bases from V and 5 bases from J, the junction contained 8 bases not matched to a gene. CDR3 protein: CASSGLAGGHGDTQYF. The CDR3 DNA follows: TGCGCCAGCAGCGGTCTAGCGGGGGGGCACGGAGATACGCAGTATTTT.

This clonotype was found a few times. The chain is built from TRBV7-8 and TRBJ2-2; TRBD2 matches at 8 bases. The CDR3 runs 17 residues. The V gene end was trimmed by 5 bases and the J gene end by 5 bases; junction bases not matched to a gene: 13. CDR1 is SGHVS, CDR2 FQNEAQ, per germline. The CDR3 region has the DNA TGTGCCAGCAGCCTCGTCGCGGTCCGGGGGGGAACCGGGGAGCTGTTTTTT. It encodes CASSLVAVRGGTGELFF.

The chain carries TRBV6-6 and TRBJ1-5; tentatively, D is TRBD1 (5 bases). The CDR3 loop spans 14 amino acids. Trimming shortened V by 6 bases and J by 3 bases, and 12 bases separated the two germline ends. CDR1 is MNHNY, CDR2 SVGAGI, per germline (reference sequence). CDR3 residues: CASSRARNNQPQHF. CDR3 in DNA: TGTGCCAGCAGCAGGGCTCGAAACAATCAGCCCCAGCATTTT.

The chain carries TRBV6-2 or TRBV6-3 and TRBJ2-3, with D perhaps matching TRBD1 (5 bases). The germline V and J ends were trimmed by 4 bases and 0 bases, with 17 bases remaining between them. Germline CDR1 and CDR2: MNHEY and SVGEGT. The CDR3 loop spans 17 amino acids. This chain's CDR3 is CASSSHMLPGSTDTQYF. The CDR3 nucleotides are TGTGCCAGCAGTTCTCATATGCTGCCAGGGAGCACAGATACGCAGTATTTT.

This clonotype has more than one count but fewer than ten. This rearrangement joins TRBV15 to TRBJ2-5; 7 nucleotides agree with TRBD2. V shed 8 bases, J shed 3 bases, and the junction held 9 bases outside the gene matches. Germline CDR1 reads LNHNV; CDR2 reads YYDKDF (reference sequence). The CDR3 length is 14 residues. In nucleotides, the CDR3 is TGTGCCACCGGGACTAAGACGAAGAAAGAGACCCAGTACTTC. Translating gives CATGTKTKKETQYF.

This clonotype was picked up many times. The chain is built from TRBV12-3 or TRBV12-4 and TRBJ1-5, with D maybe TRBD1 (5 bases). The CDR3 spans 15 residues. Trimming stripped 5 bases from V and 4 bases from J, with 15 bases between. The CDR3 nucleotides are TGTGCCAGCAGTCCCGGGACGGGGGGGAATCAGCCCCAGCATTTT. Translated: CASSPGTGGNQPQHF.

This clonotype was detected only a few times. The chain has TRBV6-2 or TRBV6-3 and TRBJ1-1, with D possibly being TRBD1 (5 bases). Germline V gene lookup returns CDR1 MNHEY and CDR2 SVGEGT. Trimming took 2 bases from V and 4 from J, leaving 11 bases between them. The CDR3 length is 14 residues. The CDR3 nucleotides are TGTGCCAGCAGTTACGAAGGGGACTCCACTGAAGCTTTCTTT. Translation gives CASSYEGDSTEAFF.

The chain joins TRBV2 to TRBJ2-7; 10 positions match TRBD1. Germline V gives CDR1 SNHLY, CDR2 FYNNEI. The CDR3 has 13 amino acids. With V trimmed by 9 bases and J by 7 bases, 9 bases remained unmatched. CDR3 in amino acids: CASDRGQEREQYF. CDR3 bases: TGTGCCAGTGACAGGGGGCAAGAGCGGGAGCAGTACTTC.

The chain uses TRBV6-1 and TRBJ2-7, with D possibly being TRBD2 (6 bases). Germline V CDR1 and CDR2: MNHNS, SASEGT. The CDR3 is 14 amino acids. V lost 5 bases and J lost 0, with 11 bases in between. CDR3 protein: CASSRLGGSYEQYV. CDR3 DNA: TGTGCCAGCAGTCGCTTGGGAGGCTCCTACGAGCAGTACGTC.

The chain couples TRBV4-1 to TRBJ2-2; D unclear. Germline V gene lookup returns CDR1 MGHRA and CDR2 YSYEKL. The CDR3 totals 15 residues. Trimming left V 2 bases short and J 2 bases short, with 9 bases between. The CDR3 here is CASSQPGGNTGELFF. CDR3 DNA sequence: TGCGCCAGCAGCCAACCAGGTGGAAACACCGGGGAGCTGTTTTTT.

The J gene is TRBJ2-2, the V gene TRBV19, with D possibly TRBD1 on 6 matching bases. Germline lookup yields CDR1 LNHDA and CDR2 SQIVND (reference sequence). Between the trimmed V and J ends, which lost 10 bases and 6 bases, there was a span of 18 bases. The CDR3 length is 14 residues. The CDR3 sequence: CATQGRGESGELFF. The DNA for the CDR3 is TGTGCCACCCAGGGCAGGGGCGAGTCCGGGGAGCTGTTTTTT.

The table lists this clonotype with a few counts. The rearrangement joins TRBV20-1 to TRBJ2-3; 9 nucleotides match TRBD1. The junction had 12 bases not matched to a gene; V was cut back by 5 bases and J by 0 bases. Germline V gene sequence: CDR1 DFQATT, CDR2 SNEGSKA (reference sequence). The CDR3 covers 17 residues. The CDR3 sequence is CSAPPTNRGQSTDTQYF. CDR3 coding DNA: TGCAGTGCTCCGCCTACAAACAGGGGGCAAAGCACAGATACGCAGTATTTT.

V gene TRBV12-3 or TRBV12-4 combines with J gene TRBJ1-5; 9 nucleotides align to TRBD1. With 6 bases clipped from V and 7 bases from J, the junction kept 4 bases outside the gene matches. This CDR3 region has 13 residues. The DNA of the CDR3 is TGTGCCAGCAGAGGGACAGGGATCCAGCCCCAGCATTTT. Translation: CASRGTGIQPQHF.